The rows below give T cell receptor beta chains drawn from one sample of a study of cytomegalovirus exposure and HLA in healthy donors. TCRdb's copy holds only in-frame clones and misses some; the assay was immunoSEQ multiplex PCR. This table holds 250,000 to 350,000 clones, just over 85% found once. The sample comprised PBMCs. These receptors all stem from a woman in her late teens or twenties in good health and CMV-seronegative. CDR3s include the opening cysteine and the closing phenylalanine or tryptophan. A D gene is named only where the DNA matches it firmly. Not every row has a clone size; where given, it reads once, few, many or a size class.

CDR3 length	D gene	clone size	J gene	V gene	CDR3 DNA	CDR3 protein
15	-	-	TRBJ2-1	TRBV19	TGTGCCACACATTCAGGGGATAATTGGTACAATGAGCAGTTCTTC	CATHSGDNWYNEQFF
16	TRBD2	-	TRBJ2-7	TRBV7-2	TGTGCCAGCAGTTCCATCGGGACTAGCGGTTCCTACGAGCAGTACTTC	CASSSIGTSGSYEQYF
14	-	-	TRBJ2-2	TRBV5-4	TGTGCCAGCAGTTTTGGGGGCGCGGGCGGGGAGCTGTTTTTT	CASSFGGAGGELFF
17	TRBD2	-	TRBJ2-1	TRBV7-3	TGTGCCAGCAGCGTGGGGAACGTAGCGGGGATTAGGGATGAGCAGTTCTTC	CASSVGNVAGIRDEQFF
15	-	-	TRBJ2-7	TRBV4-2	TGTGCCAGCAGCCAAAGCCAGCCGCAGGCCGACGAGCAGTACTTC	CASSQSQPQADEQYF
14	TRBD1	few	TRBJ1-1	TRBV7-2	TGTGCCAGCAGCCAACAGGGGGGGAACACTGAAGCTTTCTTT	CASSQQGGNTEAFF
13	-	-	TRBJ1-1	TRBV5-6	TGTGCCAGCAGCTTGGACGGGGGGACTGAAGCTTTCTTT	CASSLDGGTEAFF
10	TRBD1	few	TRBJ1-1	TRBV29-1	TGCAGAACAGGGGAAGTTGAAGCTTTCTTT	CRTGEVEAFF
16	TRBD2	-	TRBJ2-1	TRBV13	TGTGCCAGCAGCTTAGGAGTCGCGGGAGTGTACAATGAGCAGTTCTTC	CASSLGVAGVYNEQFF
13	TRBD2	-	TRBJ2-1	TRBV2	TGTGCCAGCAGTGAAGCCAGCGGGAGGAACCAGTTCTTC	CASSEASGRNQFF
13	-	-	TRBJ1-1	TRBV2	TGTGCCAGCAGCGTGCTAGAGATCTCTGAAGCTTTCTTT	CASSVLEISEAFF
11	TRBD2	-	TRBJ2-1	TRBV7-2	TGTGCCAGCAGCTCCGGGACTAGGCAGTTCTTC	CASSSGTRQFF
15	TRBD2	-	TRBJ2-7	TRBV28	TGTGCCAGCAGTTTACTGGGACTACTAGGAGACGAGCAGTACTTC	CASSLLGLLGDEQYF
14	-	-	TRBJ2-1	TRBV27	TGTGCCAGCAGTTTATCGACGGGTTCAGCCTCCCTGTTCTTC	CASSLSTGSASLFF
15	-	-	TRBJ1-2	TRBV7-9	TGTGCCAGCAGCTTAAGCCGGGGGTGGGACTATGGCTACACCTTC	CASSLSRGWDYGYTF
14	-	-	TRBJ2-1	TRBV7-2	TGTGCCAGCAGCTTAGAGTGGGGCAATAATGAGCAGTTCTTC	CASSLEWGNNEQFF
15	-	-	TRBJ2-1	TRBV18	TGTGCCAGCTCACCGGGACAAGACTCCTACAATGAGCAGTTCTTC	CASSPGQDSYNEQFF
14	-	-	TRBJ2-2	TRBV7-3	TGTGCCAGCAGCCGGGACTCGAACACCGGGGAGCTGTTTTTT	CASSRDSNTGELFF
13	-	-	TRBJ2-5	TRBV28	TGTGCCAGCCTATTGACAGGTGGGGAGACCCAGTACTTC	CASLLTGGETQYF
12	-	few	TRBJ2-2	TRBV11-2	TGTGCCAGCAGCTTCCGGGCCGGGGAGCTGTTTTTT	CASSFRAGELFF
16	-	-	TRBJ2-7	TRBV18	TGTGCCAGCTCACCCATCGGGGTGGGCGCGGTCCACGAGCAGTACTTC	CASSPIGVGAVHEQYF
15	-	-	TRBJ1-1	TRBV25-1	TGTGCCAGCAGTGGCCACAGGGTAGGAGCCACTGAAGCTTTCTTT	CASSGHRVGATEAFF
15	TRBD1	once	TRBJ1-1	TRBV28	TGTGCCAGCAGTCCTTGGGCAGGGGGAAACACTGAAGCTTTCTTT	CASSPWAGGNTEAFF
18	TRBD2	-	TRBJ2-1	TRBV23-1	TGCGCCAGCTTAGCCCTTAGCGGGAGGCCAAGGCCCTACAATGAGCAGTTCTTC	CASLALSGRPRPYNEQFF
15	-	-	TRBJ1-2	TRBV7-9	TGTGCCAGCAGCTCAGGGGAGCCTGTGGACTATGGCTACACCTTC	CASSSGEPVDYGYTF
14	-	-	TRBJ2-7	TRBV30	TGTGCCTGGAGTAAAGGGACACCCTCCTACGAGCAGTACTTC	CAWSKGTPSYEQYF
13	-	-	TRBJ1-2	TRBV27	TGTGCCAGCACGGGAGGGGGAAGGTATGGCTACACCTTC	CASTGGGRYGYTF
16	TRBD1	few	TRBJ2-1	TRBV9	TGTGCCAGCAGCCCACCGGGGGGGACAGGGGTAAATGAGCAGTTCTTC	CASSPPGGTGVNEQFF